A selection of T cell receptor beta chains follows, all from one sample in a study of cytomegalovirus exposure and HLA in healthy donors. The assay was immunoSEQ multiplex PCR, and TCRdb's table has in-frame clones only and misses some. Here the sample spans about 140,000 clones, 78% being singletons. The sample consisted of PBMCs. These receptors were obtained from a female donor in good health and CMV-seronegative. The CDR3 runs from the conserved cysteine through the conserved F or W. A D gene is named only where the DNA matches it firmly. Rows give clone size only sometimes, using once, few, many, or a class for an expanded clone.

>TRBV27|.|few|TRBJ2-7
TGTACCAACGCGGGCCCTTCCTACGAGCAGTACTTC
CTNAGPSYEQYF
>TRBV5-8|TRBD1|.|TRBJ1-5
TGTGCCAGCAGCGCTGGACAGGGATCTAATCAGCCCCAGCATTTT
CASSAGQGSNQPQHF
>TRBV9|.|.|TRBJ2-1
TGTGCCAGCAGCGTGGACACCTACAATGAGCAGTTCTTC
CASSVDTYNEQFF
>TRBV7-2|.|.|TRBJ2-2
TGTGCCAGCAGCCAAAATCACGGGGAGCTGTTTTTT
CASSQNHGELFF
>TRBV19|.|.|TRBJ1-5
TGTGCCAGTAGTATTTGGGGGGTTAATTTCAATCAGCCCCAGCATTTT
CASSIWGVNFNQPQHF
>TRBV5-1|TRBD1|few|TRBJ2-7
TGCGCCAGCAGCCCCGGGACAGGGATCTCCTACGAGCAGTACTTC
CASSPGTGISYEQYF
>TRBV18|TRBD1|.|TRBJ1-1
TGTGCCAGCTCATTCCCCGGGACAGGGACTGAAGCTTTCTTT
CASSFPGTGTEAFF
>TRBV5-1|TRBD1|.|TRBJ1-1
TGCGCCAGCAGTGGGAGGAGGGGACAGGGATTAAACACTGAAGCTTTCTTT
CASSGRRGQGLNTEAFF
>TRBV27|TRBD1|.|TRBJ2-7
TGTGCCAGCAAGAAGGGGAGAGGGGGCCTCCTCTACGAGCAGTACTTC
CASKKGRGGLLYEQYF
>TRBV2|.|once|TRBJ1-2
TGTGCCAGCATCCTAGGGGGGGGTTCTAACTATGGCTACACCTTC
CASILGGGSNYGYTF
>TRBV5-6|.|few|TRBJ1-2
TGTGCCAGCAGCTTAGCAGGGCCGGGTGGCTACACCTTC
CASSLAGPGGYTF
>TRBV5-6|.|few|TRBJ1-1
TGTGCCAGCAGCATGATAGCGGGAAACACTGAAGCTTTCTTT
CASSMIAGNTEAFF
>TRBV2|.|.|TRBJ1-2
TGTGCCAGCCCAGGGGCTAACTATGGCTACACCTTC
CASPGANYGYTF
>TRBV6-5|.|few|TRBJ2-3
TGTGCCAGCAGTTACGCGACTACCACCACAGATACGCAGTATTTT
CASSYATTTTDTQYF
>TRBV19|TRBD1|.|TRBJ1-1
TGTGCCAGTAGTGTCACCGGGACAGCGAACACTGAAGCTTTCTTT
CASSVTGTANTEAFF